The entry below describes one T cell receptor beta chain. The entry originates in a study of radiation and T cells in renal cell carcinoma. Sample time point: baseline pretreatment blood. Treatment given: 15 Gy SBRT to primary tumor, nephrectomy 4 weeks later. Libraries were prepared by immunoSEQ multiplex PCR; TCRdb keeps only in-frame clonotypes and omits some of them. The table lists more than 140,000 clones, over 65% of them singletons. This CDR3 has 16 amino acids. CDR1 SGDLS and CDR2 YYNGEE come from the germline V gene. With V trimmed by 0 bases and J by 2 bases, 7 bases remained unmatched. This clonotype was obtained from a woman in her 50s with renal cell carcinoma. Sequences were derived from blood, sampled from a patient whose treatment included radiotherapy and nephrectomy. The gene calls are TRBV9 and TRBJ1-2, with 7 bases that match TRBD1. DNA for the CDR3: TGTGCCAGCAGCGTAGTTCTGGAGGGGGCGAACTATGGCTACACCTTC. This codes for CASSVVLEGANYGYTF.